A single sample is the source of the 9 T cell receptor beta chains below, sequenced in a study of T cells in Graves' hyperthyroidism and ophthalmopathy. RNA transcripts gave rise to amplified TCR beta CDR3 regions. HTBI primers drove first-round RT-PCR of the TCR CDR3. MiXCR, applied by TCRdb to the multiplex PCR reads, yields one record per CDR3 protein. Of around 440,000 distinct CDR3 sequences in the sample, 15% to 17% were seen once. Sequenced material: blood. These TCRs come from a woman between 18 and 29 years old with Graves' hyperthyroidism.

In this sample, this clonotype turned up many times. This chain connects TRBV3-1 to TRBJ1-3, with unresolved D. Trimming pared 5 bases from V and 0 bases from J, leaving 11 bases between. Germline V gene data show CDR1 as LGHDT and CDR2 as YNNKEL (reference sequence). The CDR3 runs 15 residues. CDR3 DNA sequence: TGTGCCAGCAGCGAAACGGCCTTCTCTGGAAACACCATATATTTT. This sequence encodes CASSETAFSGNTIYF.

This clonotype has ten or more counts. CDR3 DNA: TGTGCCAGCAGCGGGACAGAAAACTCTGGAAACACCATATATTTT. Protein product: CASSGTENSGNTIYF. The chain recombines TRBV5-6 with TRBJ1-3; 7 nucleotides line up with TRBD1. The CDR3 is 15 residues long. V dropped 4 bases and J dropped 0; count of bases not matched to a gene: 4. The V gene's germline CDR1 is SGHDT and CDR2 YYEEEE.

This clonotype was seen more than once but under ten times. The chain carries TRBV10-3 and TRBJ2-3, with 10 bases that match TRBD2. CDR1 and CDR2 (germline): ENHRY, SYGVKD. This CDR3 comprises 15 residues. Trimming at V came to 4 bases and at J to 1 base, leaving 2 bases not matched to a gene. The CDR3 DNA sequence: TGTGCCATCAGTGTGCTAGCGGGGGGCACAGATACGCAGTATTTT. Its translation: CAISVLAGGTDTQYF.

This chain joins TRBV4-3 and TRBJ2-7; 9 nucleotides line up with TRBD1. V was pared by 0 bases and J by 1 base, with 7 bases of the junction left unmatched. This CDR3 has 17 residues. Germline-derived CDR1 and CDR2 are LGHNA and YSLEER. The DNA of the CDR3 is TGCGCCAGCAGCCAAGATATGGCGACAGGGGGATCCTACGAGCAGTACTTC. Its translation: CASSQDMATGGSYEQYF.

V usage is TRBV5-6 and J usage is TRBJ1-1, with no clear D. The CDR3 spans 16 residues. Per germline, CDR1 SGHDT and CDR2 YYEEEE. Between the trimmed V and J ends, which lost 4 bases and 4 bases, there was a span of 20 bases. CDR3: CASSVGSGVLGTEAFF. The CDR3 DNA follows: TGTGCCAGCAGCGTAGGATCCGGGGTTCTGGGCACTGAAGCTTTCTTT. The full variable domain, in which reference TRBV5-6 and TRBJ1-1 provide the parts outside the CDR3, is DAGVTQSPTHLIKTRGQQVTLRCSPKSGHDTVSWYQQALGQGPQFIFQYYEEEERQRGNFPDRFSGHQFPNYSSELNVNALLLGDSALYLCASSVGSGVLGTEAFFGQGTRLTVV.

The rearrangement uses TRBV6-2 or TRBV6-3 and TRBJ1-5; unclear D gene. Germline-derived CDR1 and CDR2 are MNHEY and SVGEGT. Trimming took 2 bases from V and 8 from J, leaving 4 bases between them. This CDR3 comprises 11 residues. The CDR3 is CASSYGEPQHF. In DNA, the CDR3 is TGTGCCAGCAGTTACGGGGAGCCCCAGCATTTT.

The table lists this clonotype with many counts. The V call is TRBV7-9, the J call TRBJ2-1; 7 bases are shared with TRBD1. V shed 7 bases and J 0 bases; nucleotides not matched to a gene: 6. This CDR3 region has 15 residues. Germline CDR1 and CDR2: SEHNR and FQNEAQ (reference sequence). Here the CDR3 reads CASTPRQGSYNEQFF. For the CDR3, the DNA is TGTGCCAGCACCCCTCGACAGGGCTCCTACAATGAGCAGTTCTTC.

CDR3 DNA sequence: TGCGCCAGCAGCTTAAGACAGGGTCCCACAGCCTACGAGCAGTACTTC. Encoded protein: CASSLRQGPTAYEQYF. This chain links TRBV5-1 with TRBJ2-7; TRBD1 matches 7 bases. The CDR3 is 16 amino acids. After removal of 2 bases from V and 2 bases from J, the junction contained 10 bases not matched to a gene. Germline-derived CDR1 and CDR2 are SGHRS and YFSETQ.

Only a few counts were recorded for this clonotype. The gene calls are TRBV5-5 and TRBJ1-4; D not resolved. The CDR3 consists of 13 residues. The V end was cut by 2 bases, the J end by 8 bases, with 10 bases between. Germline V gene lookup returns CDR1 SGHKS and CDR2 YYEKEE (reference sequence). CDR3 DNA sequence: TGTGCCAGCAGCTTTATATTAGGGGAAAAACTGTTTTTT. Its protein is CASSFILGEKLFF. The whole variable domain, filled in from reference TRBV5-5 and TRBJ1-4, reads DAGVTQSPTHLIKTRGQQVTLRCSPISGHKSVSWYQQVLGQGPQFIFQYYEKEERGRGNFPDRFSARQFPNYSSELNVNALLLGDSALYLCASSFILGEKLFFGSGTQLSVL.